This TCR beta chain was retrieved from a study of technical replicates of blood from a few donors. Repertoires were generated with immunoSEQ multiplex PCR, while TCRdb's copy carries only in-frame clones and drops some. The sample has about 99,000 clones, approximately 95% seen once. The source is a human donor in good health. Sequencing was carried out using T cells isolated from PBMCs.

The CDR3: CASSLDSYTDTQYF. CDR3 DNA sequence: TGTGCCAGCAGCTTAGATTCGTACACAGATACGCAGTATTTT. This chain links TRBV11-2 with TRBJ2-3; D is ambiguous. Trimming cost V 0 bases and J 2 bases, with 6 bases left between them. The CDR3 sequence is 14 residues long. Per the germline V gene, CDR1 is SGHAT and CDR2 is FQNNGV.